This T cell receptor (beta chain) originates from a study of T cell responses to AZD1222 COVID-19 vaccine. Study observations and caveats: An increase in Spike-specific TCR breadth and depth was observed after two AZD1222 doses. Clonal diversity was possibly underestimated; the donors were predominantly white British and more often female.

V was cut by 6 bases and J by 5 bases, with 10 bases left in between. Per the germline V gene, CDR1 is LNHNV and CDR2 is YYDKDF (reference sequence). This CDR3 is 13 amino acids long. TCRdb's table, derived via immunoSEQ multiplex PCR, lists solely in-frame clones and lacks some. This sample yields under 130,000 clones, of which 88% are seen a single time; around 9.1% belongs to the top ten. This clone was recorded a few times. Its target is not known. The source material was peripheral blood, sampled on day 0 of AZD1222 vaccination. The chain uses TRBV15 and TRBJ1-4; TRBD1 is a possible D gene (5 bases). The TCR sequence derives from an adult in good health. The CDR3 spells CATRRDYNEKLFF. DNA for the CDR3: TGTGCCACCAGAAGGGACTACAATGAAAAACTGTTTTTT. Full variable domain (missing parts from reference TRBV15 and TRBJ1-4): DAMVIQNPRYQVTQFGKPVTLSCSQTLNHNVMYWYQQKSSQAPKLLFHYYDKDFNNEADTPDNFQSRRPNTSFCFLDIRSPGLGDTAMYLCATRRDYNEKLFFGSGTQLSVL.